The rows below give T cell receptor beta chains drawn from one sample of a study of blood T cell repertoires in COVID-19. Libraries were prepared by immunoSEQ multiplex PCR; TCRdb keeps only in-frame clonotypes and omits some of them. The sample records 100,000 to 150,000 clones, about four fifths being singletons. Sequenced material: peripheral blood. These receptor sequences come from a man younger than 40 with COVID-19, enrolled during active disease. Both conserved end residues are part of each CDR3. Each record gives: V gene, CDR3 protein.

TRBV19,CASSIEHDGELFF
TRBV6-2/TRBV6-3,CASSYSWAEEFF
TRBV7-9,CASSKISLSPYNEQFF
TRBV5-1,CASSWQGAGATSGANVLTF
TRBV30,CAWSHPGTGDEAFF
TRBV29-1,CSVVEDRYNEQFF
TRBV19,CASSVGGYMNTEAFF
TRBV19,CASSMYSGETYEQYF
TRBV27,CASHPLSTGGGTDTQYF
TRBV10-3,CAIRAYTGTDYEAFF
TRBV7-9,CASSRGGQGADYGYTF
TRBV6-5,CASRLTGGESTEAFF
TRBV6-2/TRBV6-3,CASSYPGTGMFSDTQYF
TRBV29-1,CSVARDRVNYGYTF
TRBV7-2,CASSLGQVDDRGGYTF
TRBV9,CASSVSGRSEQYF
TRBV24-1,CATRTSGSDEQFF
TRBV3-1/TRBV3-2,CASSQEWRRPYNEQFF
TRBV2,CASSATSGRRETQYF
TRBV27,CASGSTSGYEQYF
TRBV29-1,CSGWGQGLPEAFF
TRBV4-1,CASSQRGAYAGELFF
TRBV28,CASSLGDSLNTEAFF
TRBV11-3,CASSLNGRERRANEQFF
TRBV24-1,CATSTLPGTSANTGELFF
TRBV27,CASKGGLNSPLHF
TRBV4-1,CASSQGGLDSNQPQHF
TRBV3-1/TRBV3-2,CASRLAGVNEQFF
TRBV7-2,CASSLAGLSYEQYF
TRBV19,CASSRTGTGTYEQYF
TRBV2,CASRDEGWGRGLDTIYF
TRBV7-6,CASSSLGTGQETQYF
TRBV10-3,CATGAAPSYEQYF
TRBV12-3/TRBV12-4,CASSLRGREQYF
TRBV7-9,CASSFRPIGRGGSNEKLFF
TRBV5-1,CASSTRTGRHTEAFF
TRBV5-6,CASSLGTTNNQPQHF
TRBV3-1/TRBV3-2,CASSPYSRGQGGEQYF
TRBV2,CASSPQQVDNSPLHF
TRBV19,CASSRVVRQPQHF
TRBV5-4,CASSRLAGGDNEQFF
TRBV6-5,CASRSTSASTDTQYF
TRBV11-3,CASTLDGLAGNEQFF
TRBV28,CASSLGGTVNSPLHF
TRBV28,CASSISGQGFYEQYF
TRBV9,CASSATPGIGYTF
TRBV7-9,CASSLWSFRDRGKANTIYF
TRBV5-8,CASSLGGFYNSPLHF
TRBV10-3,CAISGGGGSIGYEQYF
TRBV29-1,CSVDPRGFSTDTQYF
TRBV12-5,CASGWGKLAGGSDNEQFF
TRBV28,CASRDNLQGSNQPQHF
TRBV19,CASSRGRGVYGYTF
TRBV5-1,CASSLNTDTQYF
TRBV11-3,CASSLTENIQYF